This T cell receptor beta chain is drawn from a study of CXCR3-negative and CXCR3-positive naive CD8 T cells. Libraries of TRB cDNA were made by 5' RACE and carried UMIs. TCRdb reprocessed the 5' RACE reads; each CDR3 protein has one entry and no DNA is given. The sample is made up of under 150,000 distinct CDR3 sequences, and the top ten hold around 0.3% of it. Study outcomes and limitations: Hydrophobicity was higher for TRB CDR3s found in CXCR3-positive naive cells than in CXCR3-negative naive cells.

Regarding this clonotype: The antigen remains unidentified.

CDR3 length: 13 amino acids. Germline assignment: CDR1 MNHEY and CDR2 SVGAGI. The naive CD8+ gate required CD45RO-CCR7+CD27+CD95- phenotype. The chain has TRBV6-5 and TRBJ2-3; TCRdb's D gene call, TRBD1, goes unchecked for lack of DNA. Sequenced: naive CXCR3+ CD8+ T cells from blood. As for subset: CD45RO-CCR7+CD27+CD95- naive CD8+ T cells expressing CXCR3 (TNR3+). This clonotype was sampled from a human donor in good health. Some clones in this sample may be carry-over from other donors' samples. CDR3 protein: CASSYSSGDVQYF.